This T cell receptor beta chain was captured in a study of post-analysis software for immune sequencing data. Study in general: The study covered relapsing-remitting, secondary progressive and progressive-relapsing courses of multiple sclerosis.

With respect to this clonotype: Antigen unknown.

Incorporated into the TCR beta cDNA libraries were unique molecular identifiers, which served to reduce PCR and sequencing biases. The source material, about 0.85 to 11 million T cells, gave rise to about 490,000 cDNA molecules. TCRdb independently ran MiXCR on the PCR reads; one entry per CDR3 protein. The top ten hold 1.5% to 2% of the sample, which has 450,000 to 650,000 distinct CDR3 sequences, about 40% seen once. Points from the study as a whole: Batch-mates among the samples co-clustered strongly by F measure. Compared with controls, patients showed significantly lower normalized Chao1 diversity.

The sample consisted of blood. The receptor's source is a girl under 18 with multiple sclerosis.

CDR3 nucleotides: TGTGCCAGCAGCTTACGGGGGTCTACCTCCTACGAGCAGTACTTC. It encodes CASSLRGSTSYEQYF. This chain joins TRBV7-9 and TRBJ2-7, with D possibly TRBD2 on 6 matching bases. There are 15 residues in the CDR3. V lost 2 bases and J lost 0, with 11 bases in between. The V gene's germline CDR1 is SEHNR and CDR2 FQNEAQ (reference sequence).